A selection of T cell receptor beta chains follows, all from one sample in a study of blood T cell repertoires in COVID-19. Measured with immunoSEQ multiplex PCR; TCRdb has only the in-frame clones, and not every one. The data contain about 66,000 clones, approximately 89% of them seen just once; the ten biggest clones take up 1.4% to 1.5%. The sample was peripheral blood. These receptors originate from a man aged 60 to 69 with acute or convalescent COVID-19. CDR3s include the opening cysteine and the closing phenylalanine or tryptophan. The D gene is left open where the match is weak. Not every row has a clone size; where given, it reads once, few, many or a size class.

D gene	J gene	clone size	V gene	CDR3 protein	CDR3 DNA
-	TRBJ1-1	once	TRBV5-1	CASSLALGGNTEAFF	TGCGCCAGCAGCTTGGCGTTGGGAGGGAACACTGAAGCTTTCTTT
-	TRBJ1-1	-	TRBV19	CASSIDPGDTEAFF	TGTGCCAGTAGTATCGACCCAGGGGACACTGAAGCTTTCTTT
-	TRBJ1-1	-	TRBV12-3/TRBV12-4	CASSLRLDTEAFF	TGTGCCAGCAGTTTAAGACTTGACACTGAAGCTTTCTTT
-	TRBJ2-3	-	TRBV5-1	CASSLRGSSTDTQYF	TGCGCCAGCAGCTTGAGGGGCAGTAGCACAGATACGCAGTATTTT
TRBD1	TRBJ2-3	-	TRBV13	CASSLATGTTDTQYF	TGTGCCAGCAGCTTAGCGACAGGGACCACAGATACGCAGTATTTT
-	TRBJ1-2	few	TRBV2	CASSIPQDTLGYGYTF	TGTGCCAGCAGTATACCTCAGGACACTCTAGGCTATGGCTACACCTTC
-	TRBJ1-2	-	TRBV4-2	CASSSRTANYGYTF	TGTGCCAGCAGTTCTCGGACAGCGAACTATGGCTACACCTTC
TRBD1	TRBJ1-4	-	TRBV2	CASRAGTGGSSTNEKLFF	TGTGCCAGCAGGGCCGGGACAGGGGGGTCTTCAACTAATGAAAAACTGTTTTTT
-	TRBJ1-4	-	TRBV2	CASRSRQQDEKLFF	TGTGCCAGCAGGAGTAGACAGCAAGATGAAAAACTGTTTTTT
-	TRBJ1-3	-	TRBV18	CASSPGPMRDTIYF	TGTGCCAGCTCACCTGGTCCCATGAGAGACACCATATATTTT
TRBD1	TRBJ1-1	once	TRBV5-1	CASNQPGQGTEAFF	TGCGCCAGCAATCAGCCGGGACAGGGCACTGAAGCTTTCTTT
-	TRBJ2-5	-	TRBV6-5	CASSFSRGETQYF	TGTGCCAGCAGTTTTAGTCGAGGAGAGACCCAGTACTTC
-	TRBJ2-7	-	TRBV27	CASSLTPPGYGEQYF	TGTGCCAGCAGTTTAACCCCCCCAGGGTATGGCGAGCAGTACTTC
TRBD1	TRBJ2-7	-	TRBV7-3	CASSLSRDRVHEQYF	TGTGCCAGCAGCTTAAGCCGGGACAGGGTGCACGAGCAGTACTTC
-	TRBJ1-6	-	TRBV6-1	CASSLSRDLHF	TGTGCCAGCAGCCTCTCCAGGGACCTCCACTTT
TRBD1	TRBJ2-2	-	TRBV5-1	CASSYRIGTDGVPGELFF	TGCGCCAGCAGCTACCGAATAGGGACAGACGGGGTTCCCGGGGAGCTGTTTTTT
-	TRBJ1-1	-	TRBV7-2	CASTRIVGGTEAFF	TGTGCCAGCACCCGGATTGTGGGGGGCACTGAAGCTTTCTTT
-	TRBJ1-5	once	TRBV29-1	CSVSGGGNQPQHF	TGCAGCGTCTCGGGAGGCGGCAATCAGCCCCAGCATTTT
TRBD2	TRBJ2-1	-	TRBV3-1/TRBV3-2	CASSQDRTSGGYNEQFF	TGTGCCAGCAGCCAAGACCGGACTAGCGGGGGCTACAATGAGCAGTTCTTC
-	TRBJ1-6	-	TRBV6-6	CASRTAGDSPLHF	TGTGCCAGCAGGACGGCAGGGGATTCACCCCTCCACTTT
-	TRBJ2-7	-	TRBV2	CASSFRPGNEQYF	TGTGCCAGCAGTTTTAGACCGGGTAACGAGCAGTACTTC
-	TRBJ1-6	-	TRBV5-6	CASSLYVGETYNSPLHF	TGTGCCAGCAGCTTGTATGTCGGGGAAACCTATAATTCACCCCTCCACTTT
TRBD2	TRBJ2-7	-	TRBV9	CASSPRGLAGTYEQYF	TGTGCCAGCAGCCCACGTGGACTAGCGGGGACTTACGAGCAGTACTTC